A single sample is the source of the 7 T cell receptor beta chains below, sequenced in a study of T cells in women clearing cervical HPV infection. TCRdb's table, derived via immunoSEQ multiplex PCR, lists solely in-frame clones and lacks some. The table lists about 32,000 clones. Sequenced sample: blood buffy coat. The receptors shown here come from a woman aged 18 to 69 with a cervical HPV16 infection that either progressed to CIN3+ or cleared (not recorded which).

Turning to this clone: With the read ending 3 residues before the CDR3 end, the germline J gene is used to fill in that end. The V call is TRBV5-1, the J call TRBJ2-2; D is unresolved. Trimming shortened V by 2 bases and J by 3 bases, and 11 bases separated the two germline ends. The germline CDR1 and CDR2 sequences are SGHRS and YFSETQ. The CDR3 has 15 residues. This CDR3 reads CASSLRLADTGELFF. CDR3 bases read: TGCGCCAGCAGCTTAAGGCTTGCCGACACCGGGGAG. Full variable domain (missing parts from reference TRBV5-1 and TRBJ2-2): KAGVTQTPRYLIKTRGQQVTLSCSPISGHRSVSWYQQTPGQGLQFLFEYFSETQRNKGNFPGRFSGRQFSNSRSEMNVSTLELGDSALYLCASSLRLADTGELFFGEGSRLTVL.

Details on this clone: The read ends 3 residues shy of where the CDR3 ends; the end is completed using the germline J gene. This sequence joins TRBV12-3 or TRBV12-4 and TRBJ2-5, with 7 bases aligning to TRBD1. The CDR3 is 14 amino acids. The trim removed 3 bases at V and 5 bases at J, leaving 6 bases unmatched. The CDR3 is CASSLGRGSETQYF. The sequenced part of the CDR3 DNA is TGTGCCAGCAGTTTGGGCAGGGGGTCGGAGACC.

As for this clone: The read finishes 3 residues shy of the CDR3 end, and the germline J gene is used to complete it. The rearrangement joins TRBV6-4 to TRBJ2-1, with 7 bases identical to TRBD2. V was clipped by 3 bases and J by 6 bases; unmatched bases: 5. Germline CDR1 MRHNA, CDR2 SNTAGT. The CDR3 extends over 14 amino acids. The covered CDR3 bases are TGTGCCAGCAGTGAAGGACTAGAAACCAATGAG. Its protein is CASSEGLETNE. The entire CDR3 protein reads CASSEGLETNEQFF.

Remarks on this clone: Coverage ceases 3 residues before the CDR3 finishes, and the germline J gene fills in the end. The rearrangement uses TRBV20-1 and TRBJ2-3; 9 bases align to TRBD2. This CDR3 has 18 amino acids. Per germline, CDR1 DFQATT and CDR2 SNEGSKA (reference sequence). The trim removed 0 bases at V and 2 bases at J, leaving 12 bases unmatched. CDR3 sequence: CSARDPLRGGGVTDTQYF. The DNA read from the CDR3 is TGCAGTGCTAGAGATCCCCTGCGGGGGGGCGGCGTCACAGATACG.

On this clone itself: The observed sequence ends 3 residues before the CDR3 terminus, with the missing tail filled in from the germline J gene. The rearrangement links TRBV30 to TRBJ1-2, with D maybe TRBD1 (6 bases). The CDR3 sequence is 13 residues long. Germline V gene lookup returns CDR1 GTSNPN and CDR2 SVGIG (reference sequence). V was cut by 3 bases and J by 4 bases, with 12 bases left in between. Incomplete CDR3 DNA: TGTGCCTGGAGGGTAGGGGGTGCCTATGGC. It yields the protein CAWRVGGAYG. The whole CDR3 reads CAWRVGGAYGYTF.

With respect to this clone: The read terminates 3 residues before the CDR3 end, so the remaining end is supplied by the germline J gene. The J gene is TRBJ2-7, the V gene TRBV13; D is unclear. This CDR3 is 15 amino acids long. Per the germline V gene, CDR1 is PRHDT and CDR2 is FYEKMQ (reference sequence). The germline V and J ends were trimmed by 0 bases and 4 bases, with 13 bases remaining between them. The covered CDR3 bases are TGTGCCAGCAGCTTAGGCGCACAGCCAGGATACGAG. Translation gives CASSLGAQPGYE. Given in full, the CDR3 is CASSLGAQPGYEQYF.

Notes on this clone: The CDR3 goes on 3 residues after the read ends, and that part is filled in from the germline J gene. The sample carries other DNA sequences with the same CDR3. This chain links TRBV11-2 with TRBJ1-1; 9 positions match TRBD1. CDR1 SGHAT and CDR2 FQNNGV come from the germline V gene. The V gene end was trimmed by 0 bases and the J gene end by 7 bases; junction bases not matched to a gene: 3. This CDR3 comprises 14 residues. CDR3 DNA, as far as it was read: TGTGCCAGCAGCTTAGAAGGGACAGGGTTTGAA. Translating gives CASSLEGTGFE. The whole CDR3 sequence is CASSLEGTGFEAFF.